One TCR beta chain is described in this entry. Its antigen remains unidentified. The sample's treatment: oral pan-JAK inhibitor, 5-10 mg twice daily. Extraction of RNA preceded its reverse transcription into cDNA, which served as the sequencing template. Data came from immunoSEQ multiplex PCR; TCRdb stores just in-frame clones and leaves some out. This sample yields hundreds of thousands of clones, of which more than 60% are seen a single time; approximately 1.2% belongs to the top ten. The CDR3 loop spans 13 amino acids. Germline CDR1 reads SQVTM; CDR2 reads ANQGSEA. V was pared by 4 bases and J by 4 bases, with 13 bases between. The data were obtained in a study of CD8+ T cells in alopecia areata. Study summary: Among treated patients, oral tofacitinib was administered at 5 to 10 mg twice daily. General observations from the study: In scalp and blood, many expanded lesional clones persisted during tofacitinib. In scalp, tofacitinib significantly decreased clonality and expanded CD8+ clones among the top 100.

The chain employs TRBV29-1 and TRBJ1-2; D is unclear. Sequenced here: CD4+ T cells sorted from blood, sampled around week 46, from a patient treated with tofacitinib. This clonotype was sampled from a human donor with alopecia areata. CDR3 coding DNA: TGCAGCGTTGGGACCGGGTCTTCCTATGGCTACACCTTC. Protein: CSVGTGSSYGYTF.